This passage covers 3 T cell receptor beta chains from one sample sequenced in a study of memory CD4+ T cells and cytomegalovirus serostatus (dated by TCRdb to the late 2010s). The library was obtained by the immunoSEQ multiplex PCR assay. TCRdb took this table from immuneACCESS and kept in-frame rearrangements with V and J called. Such tables lack part of the clones; where checked against another copy, unresolved V genes explain under half of the gap, and the rest is unexplained. This sample has under 40,000 clones in its table, and 79% of those were observed once. About 5.8% of the sample is held by the ten biggest clonotypes. Single viable CD3+CD4+CD8-CD45RO+ cells were sorted as memory CD4+ T cells on a FACSAria II. Sample: memory CD4+ T cells from blood. These TCRs come from an adult in good health and CMV-seropositive.

This chain connects TRBV29-1 to TRBJ2-5; 16 positions match TRBD2. CDR1 and CDR2 (germline): SQVTM, ANQGSEA. The CDR3 loop spans 20 amino acids. The J segment lost 2 bases and the V segment lost 3 bases, leaving 15 bases of the junction unmatched. The DNA for the CDR3 is TGCAGCGTTGAGCCCTTATTGGGACTAGCGGGAGGGCCTAGGCAAGAGACCCAGTACTTC. This encodes CSVEPLLGLAGGPRQETQYF.

CDR3 sequence reads: CASSLGRGRDTQYF. In DNA, the CDR3 is TGCGCCAGCAGCTTGGGCAGGGGGAGGGATACGCAGTATTTT. The chain carries TRBV5-1 and TRBJ2-3; a weak D match, TRBD1 (7 bases). The CDR3 has 14 residues. V was trimmed by 0 bases and J by 6 bases, leaving 11 bases between them. Germline V CDR1 and CDR2: SGHRS, YFSETQ.

This clone was counted between two and nine times. The chain recombines TRBV19 with TRBJ2-1; 9 bases align to TRBD2. J lost 9 bases, V lost 5 bases, and 11 bases had no gene match. The CDR3 runs to 15 residues. Germline assignment: CDR1 LNHDA and CDR2 SQIVND (reference sequence). In DNA, the CDR3 is TGTGCCAGTAGTTTAGGGGTAGCGGGAGTCAGTGAGCAGTTCTTC. It is translated as CASSLGVAGVSEQFF. The full variable domain, in which reference TRBV19 and TRBJ2-1 provide the parts outside the CDR3, is DGGITQSPKYLFRKEGQNVTLSCEQNLNHDAMYWYRQDPGQGLRLIYYSQIVNDFQKGDIAEGYSVSREKKESFPLTVTSAQKNPTAFYLCASSLGVAGVSEQFFGPGTRLTVL.